This is a list of T cell receptor beta chains from one sample in a study of blood T cell repertoires in COVID-19. Sequencing was performed with immunoSEQ multiplex PCR; in TCRdb, only in-frame clones are kept and a portion is missing. The table records over 200,000 clones, about 86% of them present only once. Input material: peripheral blood. The receptors here all came from a woman younger than 45 who had recovered from COVID-19. CDR3s include the opening cysteine and the closing phenylalanine or tryptophan. Fields, in order: V gene, D gene, J gene, CDR3 DNA, CDR3 protein. D genes are given only for firm matches.

>TRBV2|TRBD1|TRBJ1-1
TGTGCCAGCTTTACAGGGGGCGCAGGGACTGAAGCTTTCTTT
CASFTGGAGTEAFF
>TRBV19|.|TRBJ1-2
TGTGCCAGTAGTATTCGGGGGGATGGCTACACCTTC
CASSIRGDGYTF
>TRBV6-5|TRBD1|TRBJ2-7
TGTGCCATTCCGGACAGGGACTACGAGCAGTACTTC
CAIPDRDYEQYF
>TRBV5-6|.|TRBJ2-7
TGTGCCAGCAGCCTCGGGGTAGGGGGCTCCTACGAGCAGTACTTC
CASSLGVGGSYEQYF
>TRBV11-2|TRBD1|TRBJ2-7
TGTGCCAGCAGCTTGGGGACAGGAGGGGCCTACGAGCAGTACTTC
CASSLGTGGAYEQYF
>TRBV6-5|TRBD1|TRBJ1-2
TGTGCCAGCAGTCTCCAGGACAGGGGGAGCGATGGCTACACCTTC
CASSLQDRGSDGYTF
>TRBV5-6|TRBD1|TRBJ1-5
TGTGCCAGCAGCCCCCCGGGACAGGGGGATAGCAATCAGCCCCAGCATTTT
CASSPPGQGDSNQPQHF
>TRBV19|.|TRBJ2-3
TGTGCCTCCCAGGGCTCGATGCGGGATACGCAGTATTTT
CASQGSMRDTQYF
>TRBV7-6|TRBD1|TRBJ2-2
TGTGCCAGCAGCTTTGGGACAGGGGGCTCGGCGAACACCGGGGAGCTGTTTTTT
CASSFGTGGSANTGELFF
>TRBV7-9|TRBD2|TRBJ2-3
TGTGCCAGCAGCTTAGCGTCGAGACTAGCGGGGGGCACCTTTGGTACGCAGTATTTT
CASSLASRLAGGTFGTQYF
>TRBV6-6|.|TRBJ2-7
TGTGCCAGCAGTTATGGGGGGACCAGCTACGAGCAGTACTTC
CASSYGGTSYEQYF
>TRBV4-3|.|TRBJ2-1
TGCGCCAGCAGCCAAATACTAGGGAGCTACAATGAGCAGTTCTTC
CASSQILGSYNEQFF
>TRBV20-1|TRBD2|TRBJ2-7
TGCAGTGCTAGTGGGATTCTTTGGGGGGGGTTCTACGAGCAGTACTTC
CSASGILWGGFYEQYF
>TRBV7-2|TRBD2|TRBJ2-3
TGTGCCAGCAGCTCTTTAGCGGGGGGCTACATACTCACAGATACGCAGTATTTT
CASSSLAGGYILTDTQYF
>TRBV3-1/TRBV3-2|TRBD2|TRBJ2-1
TGTGCCAGCAGCCCGCTCCCTAGCGGGGCGAACAATGAGCAGTTCTTC
CASSPLPSGANNEQFF
>TRBV5-8|TRBD2|TRBJ2-3
TGTGCCAGCAGCTTGGGGGGACTACCCGCGTTTACGCAGTATTTT
CASSLGGLPAFTQYF